This TCR beta chain was obtained from a study of blood T cells in healthy people across ages. A second PCR of about 7 to 12 cycles used a sample-barcoded 5' primer and a J-beta primer mix. One entry per CDR3 protein results from TCRdb running MiXCR on the 5' RACE reads. This sample has around 780,000 distinct CDR3 sequences; roughly three fifths occur once, and the top ten carry roughly 24%. Study-wide results and caveats: Among T cells, TCR beta diversity per million cells dropped roughly linearly as age rose.

This clonotype has only a few counts. Its antigen is not known. This sequence was found in a man aged 35 to 55 in good health. The sequenced material came from blood.

CDR3 amino acids: CSAQAGTSGAYNEQFF. The CDR3 bases are TGCAGTGCCCAGGCCGGGACTAGCGGAGCCTACAATGAGCAGTTCTTC. This chain links TRBV20-1 with TRBJ2-1; 11 bases match TRBD2. Germline CDR1 is DFQATT and CDR2 is SNEGSKA (reference sequence). The CDR3 covers 16 residues. J lost 2 bases, V lost 6 bases, and 9 bases had no gene match.